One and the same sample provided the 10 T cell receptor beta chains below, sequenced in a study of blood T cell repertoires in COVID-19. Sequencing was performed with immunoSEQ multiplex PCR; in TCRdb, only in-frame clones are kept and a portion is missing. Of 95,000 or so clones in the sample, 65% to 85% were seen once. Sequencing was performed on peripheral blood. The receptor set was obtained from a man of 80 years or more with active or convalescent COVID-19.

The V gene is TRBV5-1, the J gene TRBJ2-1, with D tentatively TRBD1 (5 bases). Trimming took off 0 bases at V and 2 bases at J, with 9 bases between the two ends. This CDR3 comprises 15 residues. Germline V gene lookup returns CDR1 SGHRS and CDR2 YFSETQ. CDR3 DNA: TGCGCCAGCAGCTTGGACAGGTCCCCCTACAATGAGCAGTTCTTC. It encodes CASSLDRSPYNEQFF.

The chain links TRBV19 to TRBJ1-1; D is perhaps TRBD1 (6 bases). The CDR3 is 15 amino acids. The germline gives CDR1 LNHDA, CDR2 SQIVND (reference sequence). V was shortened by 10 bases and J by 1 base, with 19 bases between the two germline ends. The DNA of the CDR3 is TGTGCCACCGGATCCCGGGACATGGGGAACACTGAAGCTTTCTTT. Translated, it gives CATGSRDMGNTEAFF.

The CDR3 loop is CSANTGQRADTQYF. The CDR3 DNA sequence: TGCAGCGCGAATACGGGACAGAGGGCAGATACGCAGTATTTT. This chain connects TRBV29-1 to TRBJ2-3; TRBD1 matches 7 bases. V was pared by 7 bases and J by 4 bases, with 11 bases of the junction left unmatched. CDR3 length equals 14 residues. Germline V gives CDR1 SQVTM, CDR2 ANQGSEA.

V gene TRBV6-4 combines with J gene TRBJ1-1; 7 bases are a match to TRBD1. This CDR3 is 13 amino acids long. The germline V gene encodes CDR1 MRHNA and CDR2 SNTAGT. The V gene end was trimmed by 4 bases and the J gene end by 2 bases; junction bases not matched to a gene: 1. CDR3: CASSGQGNTEAFF. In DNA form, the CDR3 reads TGTGCCAGCAGTGGACAGGGAAACACTGAAGCTTTCTTT.

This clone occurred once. CDR3 DNA sequence: TGTGCCAGCAGTGAAGCGCTCTGGACAGGGTGGGAAAAACTGTTTTTT. It encodes CASSEALWTGWEKLFF. The chain employs TRBV6-1 and TRBJ1-4, with 8 bases lining up with TRBD1. The CDR3 spans 16 residues. The junction had 8 bases not matched to a gene; V was cut back by 0 bases and J by 8 bases. CDR1 is MNHNS and CDR2 is SASEGT in the germline V gene.

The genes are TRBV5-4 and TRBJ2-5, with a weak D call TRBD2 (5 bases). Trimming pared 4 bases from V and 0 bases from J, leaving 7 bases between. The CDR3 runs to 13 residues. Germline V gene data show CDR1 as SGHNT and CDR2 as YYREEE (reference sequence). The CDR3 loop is CASSPDYQETQYF. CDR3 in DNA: TGTGCCAGCAGCCCGGACTACCAAGAGACCCAGTACTTC. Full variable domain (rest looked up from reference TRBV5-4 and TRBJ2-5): ETGVTQSPTHLIKTRGQQVTLRCSSQSGHNTVSWYQQALGQGPQFIFQYYREEENGRGNFPPRFSGLQFPNYSSELNVNALELDDSALYLCASSPDYQETQYFGPGTRLLVL.

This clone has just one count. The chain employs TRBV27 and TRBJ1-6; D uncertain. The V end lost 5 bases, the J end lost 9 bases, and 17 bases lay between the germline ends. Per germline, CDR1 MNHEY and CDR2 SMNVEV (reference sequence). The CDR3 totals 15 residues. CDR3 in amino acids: CASSPTGSVVSPLHF. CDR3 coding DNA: TGTGCCAGCAGTCCAACCGGGAGTGTCGTTTCACCCCTCCACTTT.

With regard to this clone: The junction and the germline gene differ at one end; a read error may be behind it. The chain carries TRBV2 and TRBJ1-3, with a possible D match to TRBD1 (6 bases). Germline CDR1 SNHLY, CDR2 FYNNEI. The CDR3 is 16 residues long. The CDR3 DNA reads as TGTGCCAGCGGTGAGCCGGGGACACCCTCTGGAAACACCATATATTTT. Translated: CASGEPGTPSGNTIYF.

CDR3 residues: CASRVDRGSNQPQHF. The CDR3 DNA sequence: TGTGCCAGCAGAGTAGACAGGGGAAGCAATCAGCCCCAGCATTTT. This rearrangement joins TRBV6-6 to TRBJ1-5; the match to TRBD1 covers 8 bases. Per germline, CDR1 MNHNY and CDR2 SVGAGI (reference sequence). The CDR3 totals 15 residues. J lost 1 base, V lost 6 bases, and 5 bases had no gene match.

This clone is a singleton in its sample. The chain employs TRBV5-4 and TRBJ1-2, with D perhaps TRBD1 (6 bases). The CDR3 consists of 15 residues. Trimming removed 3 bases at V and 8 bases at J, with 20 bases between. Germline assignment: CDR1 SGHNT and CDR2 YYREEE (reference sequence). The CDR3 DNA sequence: TGTGCCAGCAGCTCCTGGACACCTCGTAGGGGGGGCTACACCTTC. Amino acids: CASSSWTPRRGGYTF.